Here is one T cell receptor beta chain with its context. Antigen specificity is unknown. The length of the CDR3 is 15 residues. Germline values: CDR1 MDHEN, CDR2 SYDVKM. This record comes from a study of CXCR3-negative and CXCR3-positive naive CD8 T cells. TRB cDNA libraries were made by UMI-labeled 5' RACE. Reanalyzing the 5' RACE reads, TCRdb keeps one entry per CDR3 protein, without DNA. The sample table includes approximately 130,000 distinct CDR3 sequences. The study, taken as a whole, reports: More hydrophobic TRB CDR3s were found in CXCR3-positive naive cells than in CXCR3-negative naive cells.

The sample comprised naive CXCR3+ CD8+ T cells from blood. Subset in this sample: CD45RO-CCR7+CD27+CD95- naive CD8+ T cells expressing CXCR3 (TNR3+). The chain is built from TRBV28 and TRBJ2-4; the TRBD2 assignment by TCRdb is unverifiable without DNA. This TCR was recovered from a human donor in good health. Some clones in this sample may be carry-over from other donors' samples. The CDR3 loop is CASSTPGGPKNIQYF.